This T cell receptor (beta chain) was identified during a study of blood T cell repertoires in COVID-19. Method: immunoSEQ multiplex PCR; TCRdb's copy keeps in-frame clones and lacks some. Of 140,000 to 150,000 clones detected, less than 90% appear once; the ten largest clones hold approximately 2.4%. This receptor was identified in a human donor with COVID-19, enrolled during active disease. The donor label of this sample is uncertain. Sequencing was performed on peripheral blood.

CDR3 sequence reads: CASSIGLAYEQYF. The CDR3 DNA is TGTGCCAGCAGTATTGGACTAGCCTACGAGCAGTACTTC. This rearrangement joins TRBV6-6 to TRBJ2-7; 7 bases are a match to TRBD2. The CDR3 totals 13 residues. Per the germline V gene, CDR1 is MNHNY and CDR2 is SVGAGI (reference sequence). After removal of 5 bases from V and 2 bases from J, the junction contained 3 bases not matched to a gene.